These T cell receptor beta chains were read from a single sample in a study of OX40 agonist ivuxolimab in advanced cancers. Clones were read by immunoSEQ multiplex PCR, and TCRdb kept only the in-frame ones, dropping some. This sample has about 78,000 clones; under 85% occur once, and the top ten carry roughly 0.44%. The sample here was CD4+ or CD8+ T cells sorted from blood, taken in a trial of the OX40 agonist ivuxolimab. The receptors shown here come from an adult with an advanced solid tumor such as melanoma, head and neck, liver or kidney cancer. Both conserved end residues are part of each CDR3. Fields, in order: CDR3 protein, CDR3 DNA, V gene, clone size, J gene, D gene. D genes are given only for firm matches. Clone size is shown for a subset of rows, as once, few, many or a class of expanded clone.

cdr3_aa: CASSLEKPGQGLETQYF
cdr3_nt: TGCGCCAGCAGCTTGGAAAAGCCAGGACAGGGTTTGGAGACCCAGTACTTC
v_call: TRBV5-1
clone_size: -
j_call: TRBJ2-5
d_call: TRBD1

cdr3_aa: CASRLVFPSRGLITEAFF
cdr3_nt: TGTGCAAGTCGCTTAGTATTCCCCAGTAGGGGTCTAATCACTGAAGCTTTCTTT
v_call: TRBV12-2
clone_size: -
j_call: TRBJ1-1
d_call: -

cdr3_aa: CASSGSQGAHTEAFF
cdr3_nt: TGTGCCAGCAGTGGTTCCCAGGGGGCGCACACTGAAGCTTTCTTT
v_call: TRBV6-5
clone_size: few
j_call: TRBJ1-1
d_call: TRBD1

cdr3_aa: CASRTGVLAITDTQYF
cdr3_nt: TGTGCCAGCAGGACGGGTGTGTTGGCTATCACAGATACGCAGTATTTT
v_call: TRBV7-2
clone_size: -
j_call: TRBJ2-3
d_call: -

cdr3_aa: CAWDGDFPNQPQHF
cdr3_nt: TGTGCCTGGGACGGAGACTTCCCAAATCAGCCCCAGCATTTT
v_call: TRBV30
clone_size: few
j_call: TRBJ1-5
d_call: -

cdr3_aa: CASSQDVGRGTGRAFF
cdr3_nt: TGCGCCAGCAGCCAAGATGTAGGTAGAGGGACAGGGAGGGCTTTCTTT
v_call: TRBV4-3
clone_size: -
j_call: TRBJ1-1
d_call: TRBD1

cdr3_aa: CASSLTGAHYGYTF
cdr3_nt: TGTGCCAGCTCGCTTACAGGGGCGCACTATGGCTACACCTTC
v_call: TRBV18
clone_size: once
j_call: TRBJ1-2
d_call: TRBD1

cdr3_aa: CASSKGTGEWEGYTF
cdr3_nt: TGTGCCAGCAGCAAAGGAACAGGGGAATGGGAGGGCTACACCTTC
v_call: TRBV21-1
clone_size: -
j_call: TRBJ1-2
d_call: -

cdr3_aa: CASSPLERDTGREQFF
cdr3_nt: TGTGCCAGCAGCCCGCTAGAGCGGGATACCGGGCGGGAGCAGTTCTTC
v_call: TRBV7-9
clone_size: -
j_call: TRBJ2-1
d_call: TRBD2

cdr3_aa: CATRSGDSYEQYF
cdr3_nt: TGTGCCACCAGGTCTGGGGACTCCTACGAGCAGTACTTC
v_call: TRBV6-5
clone_size: -
j_call: TRBJ2-7
d_call: -